This T cell receptor beta chain stems from a study of shared clonotypes between healthy human individuals. Generated by immunoSEQ multiplex PCR, the TCRdb table keeps only in-frame clones and is missing some. The table lists about 230,000 clones, 50% to 75% of them singletons. Germline V gene lookup returns CDR1 SGHDT and CDR2 YYEEEE. Trimming left V 0 bases short and J 2 bases short, with 4 bases between. The CDR3 is made up of 13 amino acids. Sequencing was done on a sample of memory CD4+ T cells sorted from blood. Described subset: CD45RA-negative fraction. V and J are TRBV5-6 and TRBJ2-3; D is undetermined. This TCR was sampled from a man aged 30 to 45 in good health. CDR3 coding DNA: TGTGCCAGCAGCTTGGGTCCCACAGATACGCAGTATTTT. It translates to CASSLGPTDTQYF.